Described below is a single T cell receptor (beta chain) sequence and its context. The antigen remains undetermined. This record belongs to a study of vaccination and CD4 T cells after COVID-19. Looked up from germline, CDR1 is DFQATT and CDR2 is SNEGSKA (reference sequence). The CDR3 length is 13 residues. Trimming pared 4 bases from V and 1 base from J, leaving 10 bases between. Treatment indicated: approximately nine-day PBMC culture with coronavirus spike peptide pools or control peptides (ViraFEST assay). Researchers used the Oncomine TCR Beta short-read assay to sequence DNA from cultured CD4+ T cells. TCRdb itself ran the PCR reads through MiXCR, one entry per CDR3 protein. Among some 8,300 distinct CDR3 sequences listed, nearly 50% were seen once.

The clonotype comes from a human donor who had recovered from COVID-19. V usage is TRBV20-1 and J usage is TRBJ1-1; D is uncertain. Sequencing was carried out using CD4+ T cells from blood, cultured in vitro. CDR3: CSAIGTPNTEAFF. For the CDR3, the DNA is TGCAGTGCTATAGGAACACCGAACACTGAAGCTTTCTTT.